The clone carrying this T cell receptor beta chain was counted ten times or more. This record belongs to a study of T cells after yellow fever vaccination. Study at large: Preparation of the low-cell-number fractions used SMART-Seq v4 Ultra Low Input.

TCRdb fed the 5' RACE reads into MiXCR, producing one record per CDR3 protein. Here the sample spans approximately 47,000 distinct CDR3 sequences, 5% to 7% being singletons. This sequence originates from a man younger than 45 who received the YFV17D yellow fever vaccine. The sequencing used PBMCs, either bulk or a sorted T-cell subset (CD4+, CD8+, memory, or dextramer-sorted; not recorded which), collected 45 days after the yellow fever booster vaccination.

The CDR3 is CASSLANSYNSPLHF. CDR3 nucleotides: TGTGCCAGCAGTTTGGCCAACTCCTATAATTCACCCCTCCACTTT. The V gene is TRBV28, the J gene TRBJ1-6; D gene ambiguous. CDR1 and CDR2 (germline): MDHEN, SYDVKM. Trimming took off 3 bases at V and 0 bases at J, with 6 bases between the two ends. The CDR3 sequence is 15 residues long.